This passage covers 31 T cell receptor beta chains from one sample sequenced in a study of T cell responses to AZD1222 COVID-19 vaccine. Generated by immunoSEQ multiplex PCR, the TCRdb table keeps only in-frame clones and is missing some. The table lists about 140,000 clones, roughly nine tenths of them singletons. This material consisted of peripheral blood, taken on day 0 of AZD1222 vaccination. These receptors were collected from an adult in good health.

This CDR3 reads CASSLSDPGRLYGYTF. CDR3 DNA sequence: TGTGCCAGCAGCTTATCGGACCCAGGGAGACTCTATGGCTACACCTTC. The genes are TRBV7-9 and TRBJ1-2; perhaps TRBD1 as D (5 bases). The CDR3 sequence is 16 residues long. The germline V gene has CDR1 SEHNR and CDR2 FQNEAQ (reference sequence). The V end was cut by 2 bases, the J end by 4 bases, with 17 bases between.

The rearrangement joins TRBV5-1 to TRBJ1-2; D unclear. Germline CDR1 is SGHRS and CDR2 is YFSETQ. The CDR3 loop spans 16 amino acids. Trimming removed 0 bases from V and 0 bases from J, with 12 bases in between. CDR3 DNA: TGCGCCAGCAGCTTGGCCAGGTCGGAAGCTAACTATGGCTACACCTTC. It yields the protein CASSLARSEANYGYTF.

This chain links TRBV5-1 with TRBJ2-7; 7 bases are a match to TRBD2. The J segment lost 3 bases and the V segment lost 3 bases, leaving 6 bases of the junction unmatched. Germline-derived CDR1 and CDR2 are SGHRS and YFSETQ. The length of the CDR3 is 14 residues. The DNA of the CDR3 is TGCGCCAGCAGCTCCCCCGGGGGGTACTACGAGCAGTACTTC. It specifies CASSSPGGYYEQYF. Full variable domain (missing parts from reference TRBV5-1 and TRBJ2-7): KAGVTQTPRYLIKTRGQQVTLSCSPISGHRSVSWYQQTPGQGLQFLFEYFSETQRNKGNFPGRFSGRQFSNSRSEMNVSTLELGDSALYLCASSSPGGYYEQYFGPGTRLTVT.

There are a few counts of this clone. The gene calls are TRBV19 and TRBJ1-2; a possible D gene is TRBD1 (5 bases). Germline CDR1 is LNHDA and CDR2 is SQIVND (reference sequence). The CDR3 length is 15 residues. Trimming left V 6 bases short and J 1 base short, with 15 bases between. The CDR3 DNA sequence: TGTGCCAGTAGAATCAAATCGACAGTTAACTATGGCTACACCTTC. Amino acids: CASRIKSTVNYGYTF. Drawing the rest from reference TRBV19 and TRBJ1-2, the complete variable domain is DGGITQSPKYLFRKEGQNVTLSCEQNLNHDAMYWYRQDPGQGLRLIYYSQIVNDFQKGDIAEGYSVSREKKESFPLTVTSAQKNPTAFYLCASRIKSTVNYGYTFGSGTRLTVV.

V gene TRBV19 combines with J gene TRBJ1-2; D ambiguous. Germline V CDR1 and CDR2: LNHDA, SQIVND (reference sequence). The V gene lost 3 bases and the J gene lost 8 bases, with 13 bases spanning the gap. The CDR3 runs 13 residues. The CDR3 DNA reads TGTGCCAGTAGTATTTTGGGAGGAAGGGGCTACACCTTC. Amino acid sequence: CASSILGGRGYTF. Using reference TRBV19 and TRBJ1-2 for the parts outside the CDR3, the full variable domain is DGGITQSPKYLFRKEGQNVTLSCEQNLNHDAMYWYRQDPGQGLRLIYYSQIVNDFQKGDIAEGYSVSREKKESFPLTVTSAQKNPTAFYLCASSILGGRGYTFGSGTRLTVV.

The chain joins TRBV6-7 to TRBJ2-7; 7 nucleotides agree with TRBD1. TRBV6-7 is reported as an ORF; its role is uncertain. V lost 7 bases and J lost 4; bases outside the gene matches: 13. The CDR3 loop spans 15 amino acids. This CDR3 is CASTPPGTDYYEQYF. The CDR3 nucleotides are TGTGCCAGCACCCCCCCCGGGACAGATTATTACGAGCAGTACTTC.

This clone was seen just once. J is TRBJ1-4 and V is TRBV27; the D gene is possibly TRBD1 (5 bases). Germline V gene sequence: CDR1 MNHEY, CDR2 SMNVEV (reference sequence). With 3 bases removed from V and 7 bases from J, the gap between germline ends came to 9 bases. CDR3 size: 13 residues. Here the CDR3 DNA reads TGTGCCAGCAGTTTGGTCAGGGCTGAAAAACTGTTTTTT. Amino acids: CASSLVRAEKLFF. Combining the CDR3 with reference TRBV27 and TRBJ1-4 gives the whole variable domain EAQVTQNPRYLITVTGKKLTVTCSQNMNHEYMSWYRQDPGLGLRQIYYSMNVEVTDKGDVPEGYKVSRKEKRNFPLILESPSPNQTSLYFCASSLVRAEKLFFGSGTQLSVL.

The V gene is TRBV5-1, the J gene TRBJ2-5, with D uncertain. The CDR3 sequence is 12 residues long. Trimming pared 3 bases from V and 5 bases from J, leaving 8 bases between. CDR1 is SGHRS, CDR2 YFSETQ, per germline. The CDR3 coding sequence is TGCGCCAGCAGCTCTGGCGGCGAGACCCAGTACTTC. Its translation is CASSSGGETQYF.

The V and J genes are TRBV28 and TRBJ1-5; 8 nucleotides align to TRBD1. Per the germline V gene, CDR1 is MDHEN and CDR2 is SYDVKM. The CDR3 covers 14 residues. Trimming removed 5 bases from V and 3 bases from J; junction bases left unmatched: 3. The CDR3 bases are TGTGCCAGCAGTGCGGACAGGGTCAATCAGCCCCAGCATTTT. It is translated as CASSADRVNQPQHF.

This sequence joins TRBV11-2 and TRBJ1-2; D perhaps matches TRBD1 (5 bases). The V and J ends lost 5 bases and 5 bases respectively, with 12 bases between them. Germline loops: CDR1 SGHAT, CDR2 FQNNGV. The CDR3 extends over 13 amino acids. This CDR3 reads CASSHGQAYGYTF. The DNA of the CDR3 is TGTGCCAGCAGCCACGGACAAGCTTATGGCTACACCTTC.

This chain joins TRBV5-5 and TRBJ1-5, with 10 bases matching TRBD1. The V gene end was trimmed by 6 bases and the J gene end by 4 bases; junction bases not matched to a gene: 7. Germline V gene data show CDR1 as SGHKS and CDR2 as YYEKEE (reference sequence). CDR3 length: 15 amino acids. CDR3 DNA sequence: TGTGCCAGCACTTCGACAGGGGGCTATAATCAGCCCCAGCATTTT. This sequence encodes CASTSTGGYNQPQHF.

This clone was recorded once. The chain links TRBV5-1 to TRBJ2-7; 14 nucleotides line up with TRBD2. Germline assignment: CDR1 SGHRS and CDR2 YFSETQ. The CDR3 length is 18 residues. The V gene end was trimmed by 3 bases and the J gene end by 2 bases; junction bases not matched to a gene: 10. The CDR3 bases are TGCGCCAGCAGCTGGGGGACTAGCGGGAGAGGGGGCACCTACGAGCAGTACTTC. It specifies CASSWGTSGRGGTYEQYF.

The chain is built from TRBV2 and TRBJ1-1; 7 nucleotides match TRBD1. The CDR3 spans 14 residues. Germline CDR1 reads SNHLY; CDR2 reads FYNNEI. Trimming cost V 10 bases and J 3 bases; bases outside gene matches: 11. CDR3 protein: CATKRQGVDTEAFF. The CDR3, as DNA: TGTGCCACCAAGAGGCAGGGGGTAGACACTGAAGCTTTCTTT.

This chain connects TRBV19 to TRBJ2-1, with D hard to call. In germline, CDR1 is LNHDA, CDR2 SQIVND (reference sequence). The CDR3 length is 11 residues. The germline V and J ends were trimmed by 7 bases and 7 bases, with 8 bases remaining between them. Here the CDR3 reads CASKGGNEQFF. The CDR3 nucleotides read TGTGCCAGTAAAGGTGGGAATGAGCAGTTCTTC.

This rearrangement joins TRBV11-2 to TRBJ1-4; D not certain. From germline, CDR1 is SGHAT and CDR2 FQNNGV. V shed 3 bases and J shed 8 bases, with 7 bases lying between them. CDR3 size: 12 residues. CDR3 in amino acids: CASSFVLEKLFF. The CDR3 DNA reads as TGTGCCAGCAGCTTCGTCCTGGAAAAACTGTTTTTT.

The V call is TRBV5-1, the J call TRBJ1-3; D is possibly TRBD1 (5 bases). V lost 1 base and J lost 2, with 7 bases in between. Germline V gene lookup returns CDR1 SGHRS and CDR2 YFSETQ. The CDR3 consists of 14 residues. CDR3 loop: CASSLLDTGNTIYF. DNA for the CDR3: TGCGCCAGCAGCTTGTTGGACACTGGAAACACCATATATTTT.

The chain recombines TRBV5-4 with TRBJ2-7, with D tentatively TRBD1 (6 bases). V lost 7 bases and J lost 2, with 16 bases in between. Germline V lookup: CDR1 SGHNT, CDR2 YYREEE (reference sequence). The CDR3 has 14 residues. This chain's CDR3 is CASGGHLNPYEQYF. Written as DNA, the CDR3 is TGTGCCAGCGGGGGACACCTCAATCCCTACGAGCAGTACTTC.

About this clone: Other DNA variants within this sample encode the same CDR3. The V gene is TRBV7-9, the J gene TRBJ1-3; D gene unclear. This CDR3 comprises 15 residues. The germline CDR1 and CDR2 sequences are SEHNR and FQNEAQ (reference sequence). V lost 1 base to trimming and J lost 0 bases, with 7 bases between them. The CDR3: CASSLGDLSGNTIYF. The DNA for the CDR3 is TGTGCCAGCAGCTTAGGGGATCTCTCTGGAAACACCATATATTTT. The variable domain in full, with the rest retrieved from reference TRBV7-9 and TRBJ1-3, is DTGVSQNPRHKITKRGQNVTFRCDPISEHNRLYWYRQTLGQGPEFLTYFQNEAQLEKSRLLSDRFSAERPKGSFSTLEIQRTEQGDSAMYLCASSLGDLSGNTIYFGEGSWLTVV.

This clone was observed a single time. This chain connects TRBV13 to TRBJ2-7, with D unclear. V gave up 5 bases and J gave up 5 bases, with 13 bases separating them. Germline-derived CDR1 and CDR2 are PRHDT and FYEKMQ (reference sequence). The CDR3 is 13 residues long. Here the CDR3 reads CASSPVGGDEQYF. The CDR3 coding sequence is TGTGCCAGCAGCCCAGTAGGTGGGGACGAGCAGTACTTC.

The CDR3 bases are TGTGCCAGTAGCAAACCCGGGACTAGCGGGGGGGCCTCCTACGAGCAGTACTTC. Protein sequence: CASSKPGTSGGASYEQYF. The rearrangement uses TRBV19 and TRBJ2-7, with 16 positions matching TRBD2. CDR3 size: 18 residues. Germline values: CDR1 LNHDA, CDR2 SQIVND (reference sequence). The J segment lost 0 bases and the V segment lost 6 bases, leaving 8 bases of the junction unmatched.

The DNA for the CDR3 is TGTGCCAGCAGTCGGTTAGCAACTAATGAAAAACTGTTTTTT. As protein: CASSRLATNEKLFF. V gene TRBV6-2 or TRBV6-3 combines with J gene TRBJ1-4; no clear D. V was shortened by 5 bases and J by 0 bases, with 7 bases between the two germline ends. The CDR3 loop spans 14 amino acids. Per germline, CDR1 MNHEY and CDR2 SVGEGT.

This chain links TRBV9 with TRBJ1-2; 7 bases are a match to TRBD1. Germline CDR1 is SGDLS and CDR2 is YYNGEE. The junction had 4 bases not matched to a gene; V was cut back by 3 bases and J by 2 bases. The CDR3 has 14 residues. The CDR3 DNA reads TGTGCCAGCAGCGCAGGGGGGGCAAACTATGGCTACACCTTC. This gives the protein CASSAGGANYGYTF.

The genes are TRBV29-1 and TRBJ1-4; D uncertain. CDR1 is SQVTM, CDR2 ANQGSEA, per germline. The CDR3 loop spans 11 amino acids. Trimming pared 2 bases from V and 2 bases from J, leaving 0 bases between. CDR3 nucleotide sequence: TGCAGCGTTGAAACTAATGAAAAACTGTTTTTT. Amino acid sequence: CSVETNEKLFF.

This clone came up once. The chain is built from TRBV5-1 and TRBJ2-5; D unclear. The length of the CDR3 is 14 residues. Germline CDR1 and CDR2: SGHRS and YFSETQ. The germline V and J ends were trimmed by 3 bases and 5 bases, with 14 bases remaining between them. CDR3 bases: TGCGCCAGCAGCTCCATCGCAAGTAAGGAGACCCAGTACTTC. Translated: CASSSIASKETQYF.

The chain joins TRBV2 to TRBJ2-1, with D perhaps TRBD1 (6 bases). The germline V gene has CDR1 SNHLY and CDR2 FYNNEI. The V end lost 3 bases, the J end lost 7 bases, and 13 bases lay between the germline ends. This CDR3 spans 14 amino acids. DNA of the CDR3: TGTGCCAGCAGTGACCTTACACAGGGAAATGAGCAGTTCTTC. Its protein product is CASSDLTQGNEQFF.

The chain employs TRBV19 and TRBJ1-2; a weak D match, TRBD1 (6 bases). Looked up from germline, CDR1 is LNHDA and CDR2 is SQIVND (reference sequence). The CDR3 sequence is 15 residues long. V lost 5 bases and J 3 bases, leaving 16 bases between the germline ends. CDR3 nucleotide sequence: TGTGCCAGTAGTTCGGATCAGGACAGTTACTATGGCTACACCTTC. This gives the protein CASSSDQDSYYGYTF.

The chain is built from TRBV30 and TRBJ2-5, with D unclear. CDR3 length: 10 residues. CDR1 is GTSNPN, CDR2 SVGIG, per germline (reference sequence). The V gene lost 2 bases and the J gene lost 5 bases, with 3 bases spanning the gap. CDR3: CAWSHETQYF. The CDR3 region has the DNA TGTGCCTGGAGTCATGAGACCCAGTACTTC.

The rearrangement joins TRBV7-9 to TRBJ1-5, with D possibly matching TRBD1 (6 bases). The germline V gene has CDR1 SEHNR and CDR2 FQNEAQ (reference sequence). Trimming removed 2 bases at V and 3 bases at J, with 17 bases between. The CDR3 loop spans 17 amino acids. The CDR3 here is CASSLSYVAGDNQPQHF. The CDR3 nucleotides are TGTGCCAGCAGCTTATCTTATGTGGCAGGGGACAATCAGCCCCAGCATTTT.

This chain uses TRBV6-1 with TRBJ2-2, with D perhaps matching TRBD2 (5 bases). The CDR3 runs to 14 residues. Germline CDR1 MNHNS, CDR2 SASEGT. The ends were cut back, 0 bases at V and 7 bases at J, with 9 bases in the middle. CDR3: CASSEAGSGGELFF. The CDR3 DNA is TGTGCCAGCAGTGAAGCGGGGAGTGGCGGGGAGCTGTTTTTT.

The V call is TRBV5-8, the J call TRBJ1-6, with 7 bases fitting TRBD1. From germline, CDR1 is SGHTS and CDR2 YDEGEE. This CDR3 spans 18 amino acids. J gave up 6 bases and V 4 bases, and 16 bases lay outside the gene matches. CDR3 sequence reads: CASSPIRDSVYRNSPLHF. CDR3 sequence (DNA): TGTGCCAGCAGCCCGATCCGGGACAGCGTATATCGTAATTCACCCCTCCACTTT.

The V call is TRBV7-9, the J call TRBJ1-6, with D possibly TRBD1 on 6 matching bases. The CDR3 is made up of 17 amino acids. Looked up from germline, CDR1 is SEHNR and CDR2 is FQNEAQ (reference sequence). Trimming took off 5 bases at V and 5 bases at J, with 19 bases between the two ends. The CDR3: CASSTTQDRKNNSPLHF. Here the CDR3 DNA reads TGTGCCAGCAGCACTACCCAGGACAGAAAAAATAATTCACCCCTCCACTTT.